This T cell receptor beta chain was recorded in a study of brain T cells in children with intractable seizures. As to time point: blood from clinic visit 5 months post-surgery; TSC patient then seizure free. Only cases whose brain tissue showed the highest T cell transcript signatures were sequenced. Broader study findings: Pre- and post-surgery blood differed in depth, so pre-surgery absences may be undersampling.

With respect to this clone: What it recognizes is unknown.

Trimming removed 8 bases at V and 2 bases at J, with 10 bases between. Germline loops: CDR1 SNHLY, CDR2 FYNNEI. This CDR3 contains 13 residues. The method was immunoSEQ multiplex PCR; TCRdb's version includes in-frame clones alone and lacks a portion of them. This repertoire shows about 340,000 clones, approximately 93% found once; its top ten account for 5.7%. The rearrangement links TRBV2 to TRBJ2-1; D is ambiguous. The input for sequencing was peripheral blood, taken 4 to 6 months after surgery. The clonotype originates from a boy younger than two with tuberous sclerosis and intractable seizures. CDR3 sequence reads: CASSQDTYNEQFF. The DNA of the CDR3 is TGTGCCAGCTCGCAGGATACCTACAATGAGCAGTTCTTC. Supplemented by reference TRBV2 and TRBJ2-1, the full variable domain reads EPEVTQTPSHQVTQMGQEVILRCVPISNHLYFYWYRQILGQKVEFLVSFYNNEISEKSEIFDDQFSVERPDGSNFTLKIRSTKLEDSAMYFCASSQDTYNEQFFGPGTRLTVL.